These 30 T cell receptor beta chains were all obtained from the same sample, sequenced in a study of OX40 agonist ivuxolimab in advanced cancers. Produced via immunoSEQ multiplex PCR; TCRdb's table is partial and in-frame only. The table lists about 83,000 clones, roughly nine tenths of them singletons. Sample: CD4+ or CD8+ T cells sorted from blood, taken in a trial of the OX40 agonist ivuxolimab. These TCRs come from an adult with an advanced solid tumor such as melanoma, head and neck, liver or kidney cancer.

The chain couples TRBV10-3 to TRBJ1-2, with D unclear. Trimming left V 7 bases short and J 4 bases short, with 10 bases between. The CDR3 runs 12 residues. Germline lookup yields CDR1 ENHRY and CDR2 SYGVKD. The CDR3 spells CAINEGVYGYTF. In nucleotides, the CDR3 is TGTGCCATCAACGAAGGAGTCTATGGCTACACCTTC.

The CDR3 DNA reads as TGCGCCAGCAGCGAGGGGGATTTCGTCTATAATTCACCCCTCCACTTT. It yields the protein CASSEGDFVYNSPLHF. The V and J genes are TRBV4-1 and TRBJ1-6; possible D gene TRBD1, 6 bases. Germline V lookup: CDR1 MGHRA, CDR2 YSYEKL. This CDR3 spans 16 amino acids. The ends were cut back, 5 bases at V and 3 bases at J, with 14 bases in the middle.

The chain couples TRBV5-1 to TRBJ1-1, with D possibly TRBD1 on 5 matching bases. The CDR3 has 14 amino acids. Between the trimmed V and J ends, which lost 0 bases and 6 bases, there was a span of 12 bases. Germline V gene lookup returns CDR1 SGHRS and CDR2 YFSETQ. The CDR3 protein is CASSLVRQRAEAFF. CDR3 nucleotide sequence: TGCGCCAGCAGCTTGGTCCGACAGCGAGCTGAAGCTTTCTTT.

The V gene is TRBV25-1, the J gene TRBJ1-5; D is perhaps TRBD1 (5 bases). V lost 5 bases, J lost 0 bases, and 11 bases lay in between. There are 15 residues in the CDR3. CDR1 is MGHDK and CDR2 is SYGVNS in the germline V gene. CDR3 bases: TGTGCCAGCAGTTGGGGACCCTCTAGCAATCAGCCCCAGCATTTT. It yields the protein CASSWGPSSNQPQHF.

CDR3 residues: CAWSASPGQGYSPLHF. CDR3 nucleotide sequence: TGTGCCTGGAGTGCCTCTCCGGGACAGGGGTATTCACCCCTCCACTTT. The chain couples TRBV30 to TRBJ1-6; 10 bases are a match to TRBD1. The V and J ends lost 1 base and 8 bases, in that order; junction bases with no gene match: 8. The CDR3 is made up of 16 amino acids. Looked up from germline, CDR1 is GTSNPN and CDR2 is SVGIG (reference sequence). The variable domain in full, with the rest retrieved from reference TRBV30 and TRBJ1-6, is SQTIHQWPATLVQPVGSPLSLECTVEGTSNPNLYWYRQAAGRGLQLLFYSVGIGQISSEVPQNLSASRPQDRQFILSSKKLLLSDSGFYLCAWSASPGQGYSPLHFGNGTRLTVT.

The table lists this clone with a count of one. The chain links TRBV13 to TRBJ2-3; D is uncertain. Trimming took off 0 bases at V and 1 base at J, with 5 bases between the two ends. In germline, CDR1 is PRHDT, CDR2 FYEKMQ (reference sequence). The CDR3 runs 14 residues. This CDR3 is CASSLGHRTDTQYF. CDR3 DNA: TGTGCCAGCAGCTTAGGCCATCGCACAGATACGCAGTATTTT.

The genes are TRBV27 and TRBJ2-1; 9 nucleotides align to TRBD2. V shed 5 bases and J 9 bases; nucleotides not matched to a gene: 17. The CDR3 is made up of 17 amino acids. Germline CDR1 MNHEY, CDR2 SMNVEV (reference sequence). The DNA for the CDR3 is TGTGCCAGCAGTCCCCAACTAGCGGGTGGAGACAAGGGTGAGCAGTTCTTC. This codes for CASSPQLAGGDKGEQFF.

This sequence joins TRBV6-1 and TRBJ2-7, with 7 bases lining up with TRBD1. The CDR3 has 14 amino acids. Trimming cost V 4 bases and J 3 bases; bases outside gene matches: 6. CDR1 is MNHNS, CDR2 SASEGT, per germline. This chain's CDR3 is CASSATGNYYEQYV. The CDR3 DNA reads as TGTGCCAGCAGTGCGACAGGGAATTACTACGAGCAGTACGTC.

This chain joins TRBV27 and TRBJ2-1, with no clear D. Germline CDR1 reads MNHEY; CDR2 reads SMNVEV (reference sequence). Trimming removed 5 bases from V and 7 bases from J, with 15 bases in between. This CDR3 has 14 amino acids. This CDR3 reads CASSPLAQLNEQFF. The CDR3, as DNA: TGTGCCAGCAGTCCCTTAGCCCAGCTTAATGAGCAGTTCTTC.

The CDR3 region is CASMGGSYNEQFF. Written as DNA, the CDR3 is TGTGCCAGTATGGGGGGGAGCTACAATGAGCAGTTCTTC. The rearrangement links TRBV19 to TRBJ2-1; 7 bases fit TRBD2. J gave up 3 bases and V 7 bases, and 3 bases lay outside the gene matches. The germline V gene encodes CDR1 LNHDA and CDR2 SQIVND (reference sequence). The CDR3 contains 13 residues.

This clone was seen more than once but under ten times. The J gene is TRBJ1-2, the V gene TRBV4-3; TRBD1 is a possible D gene (6 bases). The V gene's germline CDR1 is LGHNA and CDR2 YSLEER. The V end was cut by 4 bases, the J end by 14 bases, with 26 bases between. This CDR3 contains 15 residues. The DNA for the CDR3 is TGCGCCAGCAGCCTAGGACGGACAGACGTTACGGCTAAGACCTTC. Translation: CASSLGRTDVTAKTF.

The V gene is TRBV6-5, the J gene TRBJ2-7; D remains ambiguous. This CDR3 is built from 14 residues. CDR1 MNHEY and CDR2 SVGAGI come from the germline V gene. Trimming took 2 bases from V and 0 from J, leaving 8 bases between them. CDR3 region: CASSYGRNSYEQYF. In DNA, the CDR3 is TGTGCCAGCAGTTACGGTCGTAACTCCTACGAGCAGTACTTC.

DNA of the CDR3: TGTGCCAGCAGGTTGGGGGGAGGCACTGAAGCTTTCTTT. Amino acid sequence: CASRLGGGTEAFF. V and J are TRBV7-9 and TRBJ1-1, with a possible D match to TRBD1 (5 bases). This CDR3 comprises 13 residues. The V and J ends lost 6 bases and 4 bases respectively, with 12 bases between them. CDR1 SEHNR and CDR2 FQNEAQ come from the germline V gene (reference sequence).

This chain links TRBV6-5 with TRBJ2-1; TRBD2 matches 9 bases. Looked up from germline, CDR1 is MNHEY and CDR2 is SVGAGI. CDR3 length equals 15 residues. V dropped 2 bases and J dropped 4; count of bases not matched to a gene: 3. The CDR3 DNA follows: TGTGCCAGCAGTTACGGGACTAGCAGGTACAATGAGCAGTTCTTC. The encoded protein is CASSYGTSRYNEQFF.

The chain carries TRBV4-3 and TRBJ1-2, with 9 bases lining up with TRBD1. This CDR3 is built from 13 residues. V gave up 5 bases and J gave up 7 bases; unmatched junction bases: 5. CDR1 and CDR2 from the germline V gene are LGHNA and YSLEER. The CDR3 DNA reads TGCGCCAGCAGCTTTACAGGGGGCGGTGGCTACACCTTC. Residues: CASSFTGGGGYTF.

This clone turned up a few times. The gene calls are TRBV6-5 and TRBJ2-2, with D perhaps TRBD2 (5 bases). Per the germline V gene, CDR1 is MNHEY and CDR2 is SVGAGI. Trimming stripped 2 bases from V and 7 bases from J, with 8 bases between. This CDR3 contains 13 residues. CDR3 protein: CASSYQEVGELFF. The CDR3, as DNA: TGTGCCAGCAGTTACCAGGAGGTCGGGGAGCTGTTTTTT.

This clone was observed once. The gene calls are TRBV7-6 and TRBJ2-3, with D unclear. V was pared by 3 bases and J by 6 bases, with 7 bases between. This CDR3 is built from 12 residues. Germline V gives CDR1 SGHVS, CDR2 FNYEAQ. CDR3: CASSLGLDTQYF. The DNA for the CDR3 is TGTGCCAGCAGCTTGGGCCTGGATACGCAGTATTTT. The full variable domain, rest sourced from reference TRBV7-6 and TRBJ2-3, is GAGVSQSPRYKVTKRGQDVALRCDPISGHVSLYWYRQALGQGPEFLTYFNYEAQQDKSGLPNDRFSAERPEGSISTLTIQRTEQRDSAMYRCASSLGLDTQYFGPGTRLTVL.

This chain uses TRBV9 with TRBJ2-4, with D tentatively TRBD2 (5 bases). This CDR3 spans 14 amino acids. Trimming left V 0 bases short and J 8 bases short, with 12 bases between. Germline V gives CDR1 SGDLS, CDR2 YYNGEE. This chain's CDR3 is CASSVGSSRDIQYF. The CDR3 DNA reads as TGTGCCAGCAGCGTAGGATCTAGCCGGGACATTCAGTACTTC.

The chain carries TRBV7-8 and TRBJ2-1; no definite D call. V was trimmed by 4 bases and J by 10 bases, leaving 11 bases between them. Germline CDR1 is SGHVS and CDR2 is FQNEAQ. This CDR3 has 12 residues. The CDR3 loop reads CASSYRSVEQFF. The DNA of the CDR3 is TGTGCCAGCAGCTACCGATCCGTAGAGCAGTTCTTC.

The genes are TRBV5-8 and TRBJ1-5; D gene ambiguous. The ends were cut back, 1 base at V and 0 bases at J, with 8 bases in the middle. Germline CDR1 reads SGHTS; CDR2 reads YDEGEE. The CDR3 length is 15 residues. The chain's CDR3 is CASSLPDYSNQPQHF. The CDR3 bases are TGTGCCAGCAGCTTGCCCGATTATAGCAATCAGCCCCAGCATTTT.

This clone was observed a single time. This chain joins TRBV28 and TRBJ1-2, with D possibly matching TRBD1 (6 bases). This CDR3 contains 13 residues. Germline V gives CDR1 MDHEN, CDR2 SYDVKM. The V end lost 4 bases, the J end lost 7 bases, and 13 bases lay between the germline ends. The CDR3 DNA sequence: TGTGCCAGCAGTTCCCAGGGGACCTTTGGCTACACCTTC. The encoded protein is CASSSQGTFGYTF.

The V call is TRBV12-5, the J call TRBJ2-3, with 14 bases matching TRBD2. Germline V lookup: CDR1 LGHNT, CDR2 FRNRAP. With 6 bases clipped from V and 3 bases from J, the junction kept 8 bases outside the gene matches. The CDR3 is made up of 17 amino acids. CDR3 sequence reads: CASGTGTSGSLTDTQYF. The CDR3 DNA sequence: TGTGCTAGTGGCACGGGGACTAGCGGGAGTTTGACAGATACGCAGTATTTT.

The chain uses TRBV9 and TRBJ2-6; no reliable D call. Looked up from germline, CDR1 is SGDLS and CDR2 is YYNGEE. The CDR3 covers 14 residues. The ends were cut back, 8 bases at V and 4 bases at J, with 13 bases in the middle. CDR3 DNA: TGTGCCAGTCGAGGCAGGTCAGGGGCCAACGTCCTGACTTTC. It encodes CASRGRSGANVLTF.

The chain carries TRBV28 and TRBJ1-5; the D is unclear. Germline V lookup: CDR1 MDHEN, CDR2 SYDVKM. The germline V and J ends were trimmed by 4 bases and 6 bases, with 4 bases remaining between them. The CDR3 has 11 residues. CDR3 amino acids: CASSYGQPQHF. The CDR3 DNA reads as TGTGCCAGCAGTTATGGTCAGCCCCAGCATTTT.

Details on this clone: The sample contains more than one DNA sequence encoding this CDR3. The chain joins TRBV20-1 to TRBJ1-2; D uncertain. The V end was cut by 0 bases, the J end by 8 bases, with 7 bases between. Per germline, CDR1 DFQATT and CDR2 SNEGSKA (reference sequence). This CDR3 is 11 amino acids long. CDR3 protein: CSARDLGGYTF. In DNA form, the CDR3 reads TGCAGTGCTAGAGATTTAGGCGGCTACACCTTC.

This chain links TRBV29-1 with TRBJ2-7; no clear D gene. CDR1 SQVTM and CDR2 ANQGSEA come from the germline V gene. The V end lost 4 bases, the J end lost 5 bases, and 18 bases lay between the germline ends. The length of the CDR3 is 14 residues. The CDR3 protein is CSVGGTGALDEQYF. The CDR3 DNA reads as TGCAGCGTTGGGGGTACGGGTGCCCTTGACGAGCAGTACTTC.

This rearrangement joins TRBV27 to TRBJ2-4; 11 nucleotides align to TRBD2. The V gene end was trimmed by 5 bases and the J gene end by 4 bases; junction bases not matched to a gene: 4. Per germline, CDR1 MNHEY and CDR2 SMNVEV (reference sequence). CDR3 length: 15 amino acids. CDR3 DNA sequence: TGTGCCAGCAGTCCAGGGACTAGCGGTAAAAACATTCAGTACTTC. It encodes CASSPGTSGKNIQYF.

The gene calls are TRBV7-3 and TRBJ2-4, with 8 nucleotides matching TRBD1. Germline V gene lookup returns CDR1 SGHTA and CDR2 FQGTGA. This CDR3 is 13 amino acids long. V gave up 5 bases and J gave up 8 bases; unmatched junction bases: 5. CDR3 nucleotide sequence: TGTGCCAGCAGCCCCGAACAGGGGGACATTCAGTACTTC. Translating it yields CASSPEQGDIQYF.

The chain carries TRBV10-3 and TRBJ2-1; 11 bases are a match to TRBD2. Germline CDR1 reads ENHRY; CDR2 reads SYGVKD. This CDR3 spans 14 amino acids. After removal of 6 bases from V and 8 bases from J, the junction contained 6 bases not matched to a gene. DNA for the CDR3: TGTGCCATCAGGAATAGCGGGAGGGCTTATGAGCAGTTCTTC. This gives the protein CAIRNSGRAYEQFF.

The V gene is TRBV30, the J gene TRBJ1-1; possibly TRBD1 for D (5 bases). The CDR3 has 15 residues. Trimming left V 2 bases short and J 5 bases short, with 18 bases between. Looked up from germline, CDR1 is GTSNPN and CDR2 is SVGIG (reference sequence). The CDR3 DNA reads as TGTGCCTGGAGTTCAACGTTAGAGGGGAGGACTGAAGCTTTCTTT. This encodes CAWSSTLEGRTEAFF.